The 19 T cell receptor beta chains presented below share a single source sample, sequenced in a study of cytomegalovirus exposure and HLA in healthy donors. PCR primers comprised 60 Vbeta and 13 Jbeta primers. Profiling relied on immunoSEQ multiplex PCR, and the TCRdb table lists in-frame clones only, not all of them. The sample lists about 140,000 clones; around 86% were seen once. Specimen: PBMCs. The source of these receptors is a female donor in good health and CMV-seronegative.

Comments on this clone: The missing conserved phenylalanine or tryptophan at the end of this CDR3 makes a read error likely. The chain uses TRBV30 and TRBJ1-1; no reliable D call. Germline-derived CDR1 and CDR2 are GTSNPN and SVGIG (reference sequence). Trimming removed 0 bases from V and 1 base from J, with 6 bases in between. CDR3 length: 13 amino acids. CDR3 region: CAWSVSQNTEAFL. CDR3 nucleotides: TGTGCCTGGAGTGTTTCACAGAACACTGAAGCTTTCCTT.

DNA of the CDR3: TGTGCCAGCAGCTTAGAAGGGCAGGGAGGGTTCTTC. It yields the protein CASSLEGQGGFF. The genes are TRBV7-2 and TRBJ2-1; possibly TRBD2 for D (6 bases). The germline gives CDR1 SGHTA, CDR2 FQGNSA. Trimming left V 1 base short and J 15 bases short, with 13 bases between. The CDR3 spans 12 residues.

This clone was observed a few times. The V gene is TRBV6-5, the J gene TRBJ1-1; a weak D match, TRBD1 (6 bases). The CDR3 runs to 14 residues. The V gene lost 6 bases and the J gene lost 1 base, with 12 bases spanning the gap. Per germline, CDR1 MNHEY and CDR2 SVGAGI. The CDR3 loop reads CASSPTDRNTEAFF. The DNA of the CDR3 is TGTGCCAGCAGCCCGACGGACAGGAACACTGAAGCTTTCTTT.

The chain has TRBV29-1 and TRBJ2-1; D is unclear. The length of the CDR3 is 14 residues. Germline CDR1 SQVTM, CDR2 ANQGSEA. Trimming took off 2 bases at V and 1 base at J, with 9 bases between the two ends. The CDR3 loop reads CSVELAISYNEQFF. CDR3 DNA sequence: TGCAGCGTTGAATTAGCAATATCCTACAATGAGCAGTTCTTC.

CDR3 region: CASSSSGTYEQYF. The CDR3 DNA reads as TGTGCCAGCAGTTCTAGCGGTACCTACGAGCAGTACTTC. This chain joins TRBV7-2 and TRBJ2-7, with 7 bases fitting TRBD2. CDR1 is SGHTA and CDR2 is FQGNSA in the germline V gene. The ends lost 6 bases at V and 2 bases at J; junction bases unmatched: 4. The CDR3 sequence is 13 residues long.

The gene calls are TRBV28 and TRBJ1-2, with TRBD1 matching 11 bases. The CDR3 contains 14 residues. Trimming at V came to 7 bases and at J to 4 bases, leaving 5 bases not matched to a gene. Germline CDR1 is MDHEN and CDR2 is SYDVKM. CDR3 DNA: TGTGCCAGCACGGACAGGGGGCGGTTCTATGGCTACACCTTC. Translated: CASTDRGRFYGYTF.

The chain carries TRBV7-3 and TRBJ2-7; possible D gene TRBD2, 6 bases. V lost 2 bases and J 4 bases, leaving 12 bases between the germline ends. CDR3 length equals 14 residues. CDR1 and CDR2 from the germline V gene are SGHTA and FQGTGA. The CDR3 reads CASSLGGKSYEQYF. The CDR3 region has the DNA TGTGCCAGCAGCTTAGGCGGGAAGTCTTACGAGCAGTACTTC.

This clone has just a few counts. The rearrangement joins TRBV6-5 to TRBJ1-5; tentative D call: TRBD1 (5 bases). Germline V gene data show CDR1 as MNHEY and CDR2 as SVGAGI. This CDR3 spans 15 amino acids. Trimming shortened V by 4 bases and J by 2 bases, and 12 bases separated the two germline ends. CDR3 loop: CASSWGREGNQPQHF. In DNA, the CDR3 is TGTGCCAGCAGTTGGGGCAGGGAGGGCAATCAGCCCCAGCATTTT.

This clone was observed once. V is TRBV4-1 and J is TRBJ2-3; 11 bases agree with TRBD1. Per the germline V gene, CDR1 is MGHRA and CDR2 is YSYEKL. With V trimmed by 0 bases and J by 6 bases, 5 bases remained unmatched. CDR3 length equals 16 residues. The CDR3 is CASSQEGQGVRDTQYF. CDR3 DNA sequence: TGCGCCAGCAGCCAAGAGGGACAGGGGGTCCGGGATACGCAGTATTTT.

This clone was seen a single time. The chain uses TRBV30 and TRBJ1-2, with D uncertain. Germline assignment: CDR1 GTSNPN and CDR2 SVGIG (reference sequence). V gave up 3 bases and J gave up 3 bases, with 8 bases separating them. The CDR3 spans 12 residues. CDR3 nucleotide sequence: TGTGCCTGGAGCCCGGGGTACTATGGCTACACCTTC. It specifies CAWSPGYYGYTF. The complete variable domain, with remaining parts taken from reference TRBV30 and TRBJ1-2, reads SQTIHQWPATLVQPVGSPLSLECTVEGTSNPNLYWYRQAAGRGLQLLFYSVGIGQISSEVPQNLSASRPQDRQFILSSKKLLLSDSGFYLCAWSPGYYGYTFGSGTRLTVV.

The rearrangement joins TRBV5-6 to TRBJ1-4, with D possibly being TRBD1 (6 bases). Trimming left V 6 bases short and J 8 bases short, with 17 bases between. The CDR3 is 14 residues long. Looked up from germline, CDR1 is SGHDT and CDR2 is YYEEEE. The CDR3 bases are TGTGCCAGCACCCGGGGGGGGCTCGGCGAAAAACTGTTTTTT. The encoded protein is CASTRGGLGEKLFF.

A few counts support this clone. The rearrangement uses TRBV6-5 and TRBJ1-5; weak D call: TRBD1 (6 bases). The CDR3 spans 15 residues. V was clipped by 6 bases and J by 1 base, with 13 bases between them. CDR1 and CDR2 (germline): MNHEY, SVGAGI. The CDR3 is CASRRHRESNQPQHF. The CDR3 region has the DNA TGTGCCAGCAGGAGACACAGGGAGAGCAATCAGCCCCAGCATTTT.

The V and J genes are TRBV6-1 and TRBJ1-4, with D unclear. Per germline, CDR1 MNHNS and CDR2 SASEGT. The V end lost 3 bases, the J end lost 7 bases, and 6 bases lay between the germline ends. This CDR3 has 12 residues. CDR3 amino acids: CASSERVEKLFF. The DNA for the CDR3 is TGTGCCAGCAGTGAGCGGGTTGAAAAACTGTTTTTT.

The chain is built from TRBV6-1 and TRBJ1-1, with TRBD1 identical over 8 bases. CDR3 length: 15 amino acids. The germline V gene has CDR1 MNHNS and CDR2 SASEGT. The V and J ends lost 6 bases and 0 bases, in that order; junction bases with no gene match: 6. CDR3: CASRDREGMNTEAFF. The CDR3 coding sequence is TGTGCCAGCAGGGACAGGGAGGGGATGAACACTGAAGCTTTCTTT.

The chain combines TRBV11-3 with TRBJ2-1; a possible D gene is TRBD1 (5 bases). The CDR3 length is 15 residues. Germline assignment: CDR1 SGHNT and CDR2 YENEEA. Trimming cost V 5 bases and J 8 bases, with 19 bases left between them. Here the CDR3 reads CASSMGLSPRDEQFF. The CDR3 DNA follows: TGTGCCAGCAGCATGGGGCTTAGTCCCAGGGATGAGCAGTTCTTC.

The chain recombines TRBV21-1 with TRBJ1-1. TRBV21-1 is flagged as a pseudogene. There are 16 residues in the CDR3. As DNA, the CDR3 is TGTGCCAGCAGTCTAAAGGGCGGGGGACGAGGCACTGAAGCTTTCTTT. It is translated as CASSLKGGGRGTEAFF.

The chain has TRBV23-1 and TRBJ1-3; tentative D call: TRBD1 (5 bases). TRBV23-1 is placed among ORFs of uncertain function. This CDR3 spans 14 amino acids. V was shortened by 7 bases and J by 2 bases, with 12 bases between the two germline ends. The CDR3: CASTRQQTGNTIYF. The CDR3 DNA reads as TGCGCCAGCACTCGACAGCAGACTGGAAACACCATATATTTT.

CDR3 protein: CASSLHVDEGGYTF. The CDR3 DNA is TGCGCCAGCAGCCTCCACGTGGACGAGGGTGGCTACACCTTC. The rearrangement links TRBV4-1 to TRBJ1-2; no reliable D call. This CDR3 is built from 14 residues. The germline CDR1 and CDR2 sequences are MGHRA and YSYEKL. With 4 bases removed from V and 7 bases from J, the gap between germline ends came to 16 bases.

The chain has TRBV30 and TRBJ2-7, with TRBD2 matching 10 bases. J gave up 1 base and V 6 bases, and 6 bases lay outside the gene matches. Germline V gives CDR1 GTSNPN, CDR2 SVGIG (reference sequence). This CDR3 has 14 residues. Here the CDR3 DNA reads TGTGCCTGCAGCGGGAGGGTTGTGTCCTACGAGCAGTACTTC. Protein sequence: CACSGRVVSYEQYF.